This T cell receptor beta chain stems from a study of CD8 T cells in ankylosing spondylitis. Points on this clonotype: What it binds is unknown.

General study points: Characteristic of ankylosing spondylitis blood, it appeared, was a TCR beta motif comprising about eight highly homologous variants.

Germline trimming cut 0 bases from V and 5 bases from J; bases unmatched to any gene: 7. Germline CDR1 LNHNV, CDR2 YYDKDF (reference sequence). This CDR3 has 17 residues. Generation of TCR beta libraries employed quantitative 5'-RACE incorporating molecular barcodes. TCRdb analysed the 5' RACE reads with MiXCR anew, one entry per CDR3 protein. The sample has 150,000 to 200,000 distinct CDR3 sequences; under 35% are singletons. Sequenced material: synovial fluid, either unsorted or a sorted T cell fraction (not recorded which). The sequence was collected from a male donor with ankylosing spondylitis. This rearrangement joins TRBV15 to TRBJ2-1, with TRBD2 identical over 10 bases. The CDR3 nucleotides are TGTGCCACCAGCAGAGATCCTGGGACTAGCGCTAACAATGAGCAGTTCTTC. It encodes CATSRDPGTSANNEQFF.